This is a list of T cell receptor beta chains from one sample in a study of T cell changes during pregnancy in multiple sclerosis. The data were produced by immunoSEQ multiplex PCR, yet TCRdb's version contains in-frame clones alone and is incomplete. The sample has about 69,000 clones, 92% seen once. The sequences come from peripheral blood, collected in the third trimester of pregnancy. Every receptor here comes from a female donor in good health, enrolled as a control in a pregnancy study. Each CDR3 is given with its conserved first and last residue. The D gene is left open where the match is weak. Expanded clones are given a class, and other clones once, few, many or no size at all.

abundance: once
v_gene: TRBV6-1
d_gene: TRBD2
j_gene: TRBJ2-2
CDR3nt: TGTGCCAGCAGTGAAAGACTAGCGGGGGGGCACACCGGGGAGCTGTTTTTT
CDR3aa: CASSERLAGGHTGELFF

abundance: once
v_gene: TRBV9
d_gene: .
j_gene: TRBJ1-4
CDR3nt: TGTGCCAGCGGCGCTGGGGAAAGGGGGAGAAAACTGTTTTTT
CDR3aa: CASGAGERGRKLFF

abundance: .
v_gene: TRBV6-9
d_gene: TRBD2
j_gene: TRBJ2-3
CDR3nt: TGTGCCAGCAGTTTTCCAGCGGGGGGACCCACAGATACGCAGTATTTT
CDR3aa: CASSFPAGGPTDTQYF

abundance: .
v_gene: TRBV5-4
d_gene: TRBD2
j_gene: TRBJ2-3
CDR3nt: TGTGCCAGCAGCCCTAACCGACTAGCGGGTGGGAGGTCGCAGTATTTT
CDR3aa: CASSPNRLAGGRSQYF

abundance: .
v_gene: TRBV14
d_gene: .
j_gene: TRBJ2-1
CDR3nt: TGTGCCAGCAGCCAAGTAATAGCGTCGGGAGAGCAGTTCTTC
CDR3aa: CASSQVIASGEQFF

abundance: .
v_gene: TRBV10-3
d_gene: .
j_gene: TRBJ2-2
CDR3nt: TGTGCCATCAGTGGTGGACAGTACACCGGGGAGCTGTTTTTT
CDR3aa: CAISGGQYTGELFF

abundance: .
v_gene: TRBV5-1
d_gene: TRBD1
j_gene: TRBJ2-7
CDR3nt: TGCGCCAGCAGCGGGGGACAGAGCTCCTACGAGCAGTACTTC
CDR3aa: CASSGGQSSYEQYF

abundance: once
v_gene: TRBV29-1
d_gene: .
j_gene: TRBJ2-7
CDR3nt: TGCAGCGTTGAGATGGCAGACTACGAGCAGTACTTC
CDR3aa: CSVEMADYEQYF

abundance: .
v_gene: TRBV7-2
d_gene: TRBD1
j_gene: TRBJ1-4
CDR3nt: TGTGCCAGCAGCCCCCGACAGGGCTTTAATGAAAAACTGTTTTTT
CDR3aa: CASSPRQGFNEKLFF

abundance: .
v_gene: TRBV6-5
d_gene: TRBD2
j_gene: TRBJ2-1
CDR3nt: TGTGCCAGCAGTTACGGTAGCGGGAGTTGGAATGAGCAGTTCTTC
CDR3aa: CASSYGSGSWNEQFF

abundance: .
v_gene: TRBV7-8
d_gene: TRBD2
j_gene: TRBJ2-7
CDR3nt: TGTGCCAGCAGCCCTGTTCGGCTAGCGGGATCCTACGAGCAGTACTTC
CDR3aa: CASSPVRLAGSYEQYF

abundance: .
v_gene: TRBV5-1
d_gene: TRBD2
j_gene: TRBJ2-4
CDR3nt: TGCGCCAGCAGCTTGGGGGGAGGGGAAAACATTCAGTACTTC
CDR3aa: CASSLGGGENIQYF

abundance: .
v_gene: TRBV6-1
d_gene: .
j_gene: TRBJ2-5
CDR3nt: TGTGCCAGCACCCCGAGGGTGACACAAGAGACCCAGTACTTC
CDR3aa: CASTPRVTQETQYF

abundance: .
v_gene: TRBV11-2
d_gene: TRBD1
j_gene: TRBJ1-1
CDR3nt: TGTGCCAGCTGGACAGGGGCGATAAGGACTGAAGCTTTCTTT
CDR3aa: CASWTGAIRTEAFF

abundance: .
v_gene: TRBV20-1
d_gene: .
j_gene: TRBJ1-5
CDR3nt: TGCAGTGCTTCAAATCAGCCCCAGCATTTT
CDR3aa: CSASNQPQHF

abundance: .
v_gene: TRBV21-1
d_gene: .
j_gene: TRBJ1-2
CDR3nt: TGTGCCAGCAGCAAAACGAGGCAGCGAGCTAACTATGGCTACACCTTC
CDR3aa: CASSKTRQRANYGYTF

abundance: once
v_gene: TRBV6-1
d_gene: .
j_gene: TRBJ2-1
CDR3nt: TGTGCCAGCAGTGTGAAGCCCGGCTACAATGAGCAGTTCTTC
CDR3aa: CASSVKPGYNEQFF